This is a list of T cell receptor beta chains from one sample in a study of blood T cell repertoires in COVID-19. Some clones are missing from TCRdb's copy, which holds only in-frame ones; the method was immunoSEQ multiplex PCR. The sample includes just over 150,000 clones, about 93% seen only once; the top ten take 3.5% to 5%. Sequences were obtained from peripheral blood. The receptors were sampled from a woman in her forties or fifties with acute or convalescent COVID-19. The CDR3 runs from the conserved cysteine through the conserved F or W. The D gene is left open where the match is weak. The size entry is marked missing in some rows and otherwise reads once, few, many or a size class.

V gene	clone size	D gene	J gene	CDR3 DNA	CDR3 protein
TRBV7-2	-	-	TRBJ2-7	TGTGCCAGCAGCTTAAACGGGAACTACGAGCAGTACTTC	CASSLNGNYEQYF
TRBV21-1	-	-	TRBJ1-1	TGTGCCAGCAGCAAAGGGCTAGGAGAGAACACTGAAGCTTTCTTT	CASSKGLGENTEAFF
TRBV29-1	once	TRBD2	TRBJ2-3	TGCAGCGTTGGGCGGGGGGGCACAGATACGCAGTATTTT	CSVGRGGTDTQYF
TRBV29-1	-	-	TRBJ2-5	TGCAGCGTTGGATACGACTTAGAGACCCAGTACTTC	CSVGYDLETQYF
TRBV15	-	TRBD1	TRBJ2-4	TGTGCCACGACCAGGACAGGGGGCAGTATGGCCAAAAACATTCAGTACTTC	CATTRTGGSMAKNIQYF
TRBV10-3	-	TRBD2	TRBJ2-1	TGTGCCATCAGTGAGTCTCCGGGACTAGCGGGTAACAATGAGCAGTTCTTC	CAISESPGLAGNNEQFF
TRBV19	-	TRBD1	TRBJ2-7	TGTGCCAGTAGTATCGAACACCTCGGACAGGGGGCCTACGAGCAGTACTTC	CASSIEHLGQGAYEQYF
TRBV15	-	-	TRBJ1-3	TGTGCCACCAGCAGAGATGGGGCCTCTGGAAACACCATATATTTT	CATSRDGASGNTIYF
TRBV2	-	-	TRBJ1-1	TGTGCCAGCAGTGAATCGGGGTGGACTGAAGCTTTCTTT	CASSESGWTEAFF
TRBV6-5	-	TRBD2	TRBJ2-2	TGTGCCAGCGGAAGAGGGAGGGTTCTGACCGGGGAGCTGTTTTTT	CASGRGRVLTGELFF
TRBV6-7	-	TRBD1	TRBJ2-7	TGTGCCAGCAGTTACCGAGGACAGGGGGGCGAGCAGTACTTC	CASSYRGQGGEQYF
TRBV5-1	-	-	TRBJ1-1	TGCGCCAGCAGCTTGGACAGGAGGGGCACTGAAGCTTTCTTT	CASSLDRRGTEAFF
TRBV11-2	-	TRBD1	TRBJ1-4	TGTGCCAGCAGTCTCCTCTACAGGGGCCCTTCCGAAAAACTGTTTTTT	CASSLLYRGPSEKLFF
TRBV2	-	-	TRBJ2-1	TGTGCCAGCAGTGTTTTTAGCGGTTCCTACAATGAGCAGTTCTTC	CASSVFSGSYNEQFF
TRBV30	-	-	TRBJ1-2	TGTGCCTGGGACGTCCGTTCAATCTCTCCGGGTGGCTACACCTTC	CAWDVRSISPGGYTF
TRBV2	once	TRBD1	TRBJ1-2	TGTGCCAGCAGGGAAGGACAGGGCGACTATGGCTACACCTTC	CASREGQGDYGYTF
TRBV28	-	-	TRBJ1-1	TGTGCCACCAAGGGGGTTATTAGAATGAACACTGAAGCTTTCTTT	CATKGVIRMNTEAFF
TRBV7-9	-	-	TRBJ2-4	TGTGCCAGCAGCTCCAGTGTAAGTCCCGCCAGGGACATTCAGTACTTC	CASSSSVSPARDIQYF
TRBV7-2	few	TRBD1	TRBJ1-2	TGTGCCAGCAGCATAGCTCGAGGGTCGACAGGGTTCGCTTATGGCTACACCTTC	CASSIARGSTGFAYGYTF
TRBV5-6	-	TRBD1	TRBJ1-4	TGTGCCAGCAGCTTTCGACAGGGGGCGGAAAAACTGTTTTTT	CASSFRQGAEKLFF
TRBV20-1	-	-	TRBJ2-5	TGCAGTGCCTCCCAAGAGACCCAGTACTTC	CSASQETQYF
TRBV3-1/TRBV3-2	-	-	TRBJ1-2	TGTGCCAGCAGCCACGGAGGGTCGGGGGGTGGCTACACCTTC	CASSHGGSGGGYTF
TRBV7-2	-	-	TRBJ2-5	TGTGCCAGCAGCTTAGGAACAGGGATGGGTCAAGAGACCCAGTACTTC	CASSLGTGMGQETQYF
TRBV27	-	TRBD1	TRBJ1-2	TGTGCCAGCAGCCGAAAACAGGGGGGAGGTGGCTACACCTTC	CASSRKQGGGGYTF
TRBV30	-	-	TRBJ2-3	TGTGCCTGGAGCTCGGAGGGAGCCAACACAGATACGCAGTATTTT	CAWSSEGANTDTQYF
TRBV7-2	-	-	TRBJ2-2	TGTGCCAGCAGCTTAGACAGTCGAACCACCGGGGAGCTGTTTTTT	CASSLDSRTTGELFF
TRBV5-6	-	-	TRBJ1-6	TGTGCCAGCAGCTTCTACAGGGACTATAATTCACCCCTCCACTTT	CASSFYRDYNSPLHF
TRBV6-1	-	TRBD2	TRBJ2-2	TGTGCCAGCAGTGAAGATATAGCGGGAGTCGGGGAGCTGTTTTTT	CASSEDIAGVGELFF
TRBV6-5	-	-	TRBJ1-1	TGTGCCAGCAGTCCTCGGGGGGCGAACACTGAAGCTTTCTTT	CASSPRGANTEAFF
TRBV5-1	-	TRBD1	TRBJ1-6	TGCGCCAGCAGGCGACAGGGGGAATTCAGTTCACCCCTCCACTTT	CASRRQGEFSSPLHF